A single TCR beta chain is shown here with its context. Its antigen specificity is not known. Per-base qualities were not stored, and no clone one base away is much larger. Adjacent normal breast tissue was collected roughly 1.9-4 cm away from the tumor, rinsed in PBS and stored in prechilled RNAlater. Because normal breast tissue has high lipid content and low cell density, getting sufficient DNA from normal breast tissue often required roughly 100-340 mg of tissue. The study profiled bulk TCR beta-chain repertoires in matched peripheral blood, tumor and adjacent normal breast tissue taken from around 15 patients with early-stage breast cancer. Genomic DNA was extracted with the Qiagen AllPrep DNA/RNA Mini kit. In the germline V gene, CDR1 corresponds to LGHNT and CDR2 to FRNRAP. V lost 6 bases and J lost 4 bases; the stretch between them is 12 bases long. The CDR3 has 13 amino acids, counting the end cysteine and phenylalanine. Only the CDR3 region is kept as DNA, spanning 39 bases read in frame from base 1.

This specimen belongs to a study of early stage breast cancer tumors (dated 2017 in TCRdb). Broadly, across the study: Of the roughly 16 invasive breast tumors, some twelve were found to be estrogen receptor-positive, progesterone receptor-positive and HER2-negative. Of the approximately 12 ER+/PR+/HER2- tumors, eight were classified as invasive ductal carcinomas and four as invasive lobular carcinomas. A read coverage of roughly 10-fold per sample was achieved on average. Across all samples, more than 2.5 million templates representing 1.2 million or so unique clonotypes were detected. What the authors observed across the whole study: The small cohort size prevented analysis by tumor subtype. Compared with adjacent normal breast tissue, tumors had higher clonality and around 2.5-fold greater T cell density. Greater similarity was observed between blood and normal breast repertoires than between blood and tumor repertoires, and tumor was distinguished from normal in 14 of 16 patients when each tissue was compared with blood. Chain pairing and functional markers such as CD4, CD8 and FOXP3 were not captured by bulk genomic DNA sequencing of unsorted cells. Enriched TCRB sequences shared across patients were mostly commonly generated sequences, unlikely to play an important role in the tumor microenvironment.

Every sample was amplified as two independent genomic DNA replicates, using approximately 550 ng for blood and about 1.6 ug for tumor or normal breast. TCRB sequencing of genomic DNA was carried out with the ImmunoSeq Intro kit according to the manufacturer's instructions. For absolute quantification, the approximately 30-cycle multiplex PCR included proprietary primers along with spike-in control sequences. Single-end 150-bp reads were used to sequence an 87-bp fragment spanning the CDR3 plus the flanking V and J genes. Each lane of an Illumina MiSeq running version 3.0 chemistry carried seven multiplexed samples, with two replicates apiece. For the original study's pipeline: The vendor's proprietary pipeline handled the raw data processing, merging both replicates into a single result for each sample. Clonotypes were defined as productive rearrangements sharing the V-gene family, CDR3 amino acid sequence and J-gene segment. Clonality was calculated as 1 minus the normalized Shannon entropy (Pielou evenness) of TCRB abundances. T cell density was estimated by dividing total templates by the number of input cells inferred from the DNA input amount. Recon with default parameters was used to estimate total repertoire diversity and clonality. A clonotype was considered tumor-enriched if its abundance in tumor exceeded 0.1% and was at least 32-fold higher than its abundance in normal breast. TCRdb retrieved this table from immuneACCESS and kept in-frame rearrangements only. Not all clones are present; in checked studies, unresolved V genes account for under half, and no reason is known for the remainder. V and J calls and clone size follow that table, whereas D and trimming were derived from the DNA. This sample holds 4,500 or so clones; roughly 68% were observed only once. The top ten clones comprise around 24% of the sample.

This TCR was sampled from a person between 60 and 69 years old with breast cancer. The V gene is TRBV12-5 and the J gene is TRBJ2-5, and possibly TRBD1, on 5 matching bases. The sample was normal breast tissue next to the tumor. The nucleotides are TGTGCTAGTGGCGTTGACAGAGGAGAGACCCAGTACTTC. Its protein reads: CASGVDRGETQYF. Supplemented by the reference TRBV12-5 and TRBJ2-5 proteins around the CDR3, the complete variable domain is DARVTQTPRHKVTEMGQEVTMRCQPILGHNTVFWYRQTMMQGLELLAYFRNRAPLDDSGMPKDRFSAEMPDATLATLKIQPSEPRDSAVYFCASGVDRGETQYFGPGTRLLVL.